A selection of T cell receptor beta chains follows, all from one sample in a study of blood T cell repertoires in COVID-19. Repertoires were generated with immunoSEQ multiplex PCR, while TCRdb's copy carries only in-frame clones and drops some. The data contain 110,000 or so clones, approximately 84% of them singletons. Sequencing input: peripheral blood. The source of these receptors is a man aged 35 to 55 with acute or convalescent COVID-19. The CDR3 runs from the conserved cysteine through the conserved F or W.

CDR3,V,length
CASSLSIAASEAFF,TRBV7-9,14
CASSPMGGTDYGYTF,TRBV7-3,15
CASSSTGDGYTF,TRBV11-2,12
CASRLGLGTGYTF,TRBV2,13
CASTPRDNSPLHF,TRBV2,13
CASSQDRGTGVGSGELFF,TRBV3-1/TRBV3-2,18
CASSLVGQVYEQYF,TRBV11-2,14
CASSQVGGGARDTQYF,TRBV4-1,16
CASSQALATQYF,TRBV12-3/TRBV12-4,12
CASSLTSGGTDTQYF,TRBV7-8,15
CATSESGTASKNEQFF,TRBV24-1,16
CASSIVYRENYGYTF,TRBV19,15
CASGRDDDYGYTF,TRBV12-5,13
CTSSHPGLRLAGTPSTDTQYF,TRBV1,21
CASRGGGELFF,TRBV11-3,11
CASSSDRVLDIQYF,TRBV5-1,14
CASSQGGQGNTGELFF,TRBV14,16
CASTPGQGLEKLFF,TRBV2,14
CASSHVREGTGELFF,TRBV4-1,15
CATSTGSPATNEKLFF,TRBV24-1,16
CASNVPRHQTGTGVEKLFF,TRBV2,19
CASSPPGTGVTYEQYF,TRBV18,16
CASSRTVGNTIYF,TRBV19,13
CASSFSGWYEQYF,TRBV5-1,13
CASSLFGGLTNYGYTF,TRBV5-6,16
CASSHTLGLAGGKGEQFF,TRBV7-6,18
CASSPPSPSEGTQYF,TRBV18,15
CASRDPRGGNQPQHF,TRBV6-6,15
CASSRTGGPGDTQYF,TRBV19,15
CASSSGTDQETQYF,TRBV5-1,14
CASSPNSGGGADTQYF,TRBV2,16
CASKISQETQYF,TRBV5-1,12
CSVDSGGGETQYF,TRBV29-1,13
CASSPALTGFDQPQHF,TRBV19,16
CSARGGYEQYF,TRBV20-1,11
CASRARGQVGNIQYF,TRBV6-5,15
CANRQGGTGELFF,TRBV12-3/TRBV12-4,13
CAWSTTPSETDTQYF,TRBV30,15
CASSLDGRQGRDEQYF,TRBV11-3,16
CASSLKGDSYNEQFF,TRBV7-9,15
CASNPTRVDTDTQYF,TRBV7-8,15
CATSRDLYGGGRSLTDTQYF,TRBV15,20
CASRGRDRDNSPLHF,TRBV6-5,15
CATSDPRTPYTGELFF,TRBV24-1,16
CASSQWANLVFHRNSNQPQHF,TRBV23-1,21
CASSLQGGETQYF,TRBV12-3/TRBV12-4,13